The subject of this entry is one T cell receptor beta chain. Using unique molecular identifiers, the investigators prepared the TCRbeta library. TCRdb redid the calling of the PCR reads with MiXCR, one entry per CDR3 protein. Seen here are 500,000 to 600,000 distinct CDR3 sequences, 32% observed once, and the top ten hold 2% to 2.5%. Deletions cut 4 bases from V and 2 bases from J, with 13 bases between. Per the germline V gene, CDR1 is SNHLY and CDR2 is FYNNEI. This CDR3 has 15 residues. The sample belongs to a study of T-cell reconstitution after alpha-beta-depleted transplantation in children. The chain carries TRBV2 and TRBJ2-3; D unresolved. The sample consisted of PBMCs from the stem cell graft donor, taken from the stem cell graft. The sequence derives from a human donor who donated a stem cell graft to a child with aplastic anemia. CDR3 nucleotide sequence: TGTGCCAGCAGTGTCGGCGACACCCACACAGATACGCAGTATTTT. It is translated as CASSVGDTHTDTQYF.